This TCR beta chain was captured in a study of blood T cell repertoires in COVID-19. The wider study: The cDNA or gDNA used as material had been derived from T cells, B-cell-depleted T cells, or PBMCs.

Only one count was recorded for this clone. Original processing methods: Reference gene primer amplification yielded estimated nucleated cell counts. TCRdb's copy holds only in-frame clones and misses some; the assay was immunoSEQ multiplex PCR. V and J calls plus clone size are reproduced from that table; the DNA served to infer D and trimming. The data show tens of thousands of clones, with about 87% seen just once and approximately 7.4% held by the top ten. This sequence originates from a human donor with acute or convalescent COVID-19. The donor label of this sample is uncertain. Sequenced input: peripheral blood.

The chain's CDR3 is CASSQDWSSGNTIYF. For the CDR3, the DNA is TGTGCCAGCAGCCAAGATTGGAGCTCTGGAAACACCATATATTTT. This chain joins TRBV4-2 and TRBJ1-3; D not certain. Trimming cost V 0 bases and J 0 bases, with 6 bases left between them. The CDR3 totals 15 residues. The V gene's germline CDR1 is LGHNA and CDR2 YNFKEQ.